The text below deals with one TCR beta chain. Antigen: not known. This PCR relied on a set of 60 Vbeta primers and 13 Jbeta primers. Measured with immunoSEQ multiplex PCR; TCRdb has only the in-frame clones, and not every one. The repertoire consists of 100,000 to 150,000 clones, with approximately 82% occurring once and the leading ten covering under 1.5%. CDR3 size: 15 residues. Germline V gene sequence: CDR1 SGHRS, CDR2 YFSETQ. V trimming: 0 bases; J trimming: 6 bases; junction bases outside the gene matches: 2. This sample stems from a study of cytomegalovirus exposure and HLA in healthy donors. Study observations and caveats: Later analysis associated a missense DCLRE1C variant with TCR beta V- and J-gene trimming.

The clonotype comes from a female donor in good health and CMV-seronegative. The chain is built from TRBV5-1 and TRBJ1-6; 8 bases map to TRBD1. The sequenced sample was PBMCs. CDR3 sequence (DNA): TGCGCCAGCAGCTTGGTTCAGGGGGCTAATTCACCCCTCCACTTT. Protein sequence: CASSLVQGANSPLHF.